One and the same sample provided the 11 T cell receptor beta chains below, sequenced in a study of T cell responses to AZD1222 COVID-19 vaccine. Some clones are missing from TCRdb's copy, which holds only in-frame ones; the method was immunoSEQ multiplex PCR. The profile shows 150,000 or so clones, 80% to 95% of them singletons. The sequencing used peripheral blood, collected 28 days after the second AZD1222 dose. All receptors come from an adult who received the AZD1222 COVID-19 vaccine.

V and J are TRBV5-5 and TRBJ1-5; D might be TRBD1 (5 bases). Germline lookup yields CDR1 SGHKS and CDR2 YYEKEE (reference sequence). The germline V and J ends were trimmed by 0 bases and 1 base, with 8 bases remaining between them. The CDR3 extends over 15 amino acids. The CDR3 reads CASSLVGESNQPQHF. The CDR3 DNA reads TGTGCCAGCAGCTTGGTAGGGGAGAGCAATCAGCCCCAGCATTTT.

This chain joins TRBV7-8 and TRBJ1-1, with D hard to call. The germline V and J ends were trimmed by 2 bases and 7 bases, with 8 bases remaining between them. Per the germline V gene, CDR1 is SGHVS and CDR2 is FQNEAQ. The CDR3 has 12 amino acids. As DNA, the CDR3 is TGTGCCAGCAGCTTAATCTTGGGTGAAGCTTTCTTT. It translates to CASSLILGEAFF.

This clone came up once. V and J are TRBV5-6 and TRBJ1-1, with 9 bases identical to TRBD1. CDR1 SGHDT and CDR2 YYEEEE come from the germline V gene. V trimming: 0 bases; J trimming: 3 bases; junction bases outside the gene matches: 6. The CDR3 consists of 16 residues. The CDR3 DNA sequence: TGTGCCAGCAGCTTGGAGCTCTGGACAGGGGACACTGAAGCTTTCTTT. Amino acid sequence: CASSLELWTGDTEAFF.

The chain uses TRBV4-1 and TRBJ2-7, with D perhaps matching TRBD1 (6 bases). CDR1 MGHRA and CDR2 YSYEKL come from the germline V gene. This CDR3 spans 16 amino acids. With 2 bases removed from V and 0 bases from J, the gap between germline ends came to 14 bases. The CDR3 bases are TGCGCCAGCAGCCAACTTGGGACACCCGACTCCTACGAGCAGTACTTC. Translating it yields CASSQLGTPDSYEQYF.

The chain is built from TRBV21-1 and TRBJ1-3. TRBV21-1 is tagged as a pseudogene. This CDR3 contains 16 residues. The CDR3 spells CASSPGRGWPGNTIYF. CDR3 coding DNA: TGTGCCAGCAGCCCCGGACGGGGGTGGCCTGGAAACACCATATATTTT.

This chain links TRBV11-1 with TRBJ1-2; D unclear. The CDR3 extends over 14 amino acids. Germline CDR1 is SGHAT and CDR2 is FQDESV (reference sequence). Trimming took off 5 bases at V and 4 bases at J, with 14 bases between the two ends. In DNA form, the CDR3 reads TGTGCCAGCAGCAAAGACCCGGGTAGCTATGGCTACACCTTC. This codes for CASSKDPGSYGYTF. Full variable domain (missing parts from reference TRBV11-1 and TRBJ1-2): EAEVAQSPRYKITEKSQAVAFWCDPISGHATLYWYRQILGQGPELLVQFQDESVVDDSQLPKDRFSAERLKGVDSTLKIQPAELGDSAMYLCASSKDPGSYGYTFGSGTRLTVV.

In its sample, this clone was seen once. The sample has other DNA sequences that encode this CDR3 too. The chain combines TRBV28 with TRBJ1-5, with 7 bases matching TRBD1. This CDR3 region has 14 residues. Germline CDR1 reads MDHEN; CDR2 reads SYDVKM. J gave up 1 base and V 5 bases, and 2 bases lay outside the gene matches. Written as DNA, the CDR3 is TGTGCCAGCAGTCCACAGGGGAGCAATCAGCCCCAGCATTTT. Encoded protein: CASSPQGSNQPQHF.

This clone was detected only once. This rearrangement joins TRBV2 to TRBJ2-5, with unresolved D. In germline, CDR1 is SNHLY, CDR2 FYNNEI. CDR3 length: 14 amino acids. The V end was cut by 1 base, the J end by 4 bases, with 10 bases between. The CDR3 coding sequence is TGTGCCAGCAGTGAAGGTAGGGCCGGAGAGACCCAGTACTTC. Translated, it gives CASSEGRAGETQYF.

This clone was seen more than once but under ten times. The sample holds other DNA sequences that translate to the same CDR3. The CDR3: CASSSTSTDTQYF. DNA for the CDR3: TGTGCCAGCAGCTCAACTAGCACAGATACGCAGTATTTT. The rearrangement joins TRBV7-3 to TRBJ2-3; D uncertain. Per the germline V gene, CDR1 is SGHTA and CDR2 is FQGTGA. V lost 4 bases and J lost 0, with 5 bases in between. This CDR3 has 13 residues.

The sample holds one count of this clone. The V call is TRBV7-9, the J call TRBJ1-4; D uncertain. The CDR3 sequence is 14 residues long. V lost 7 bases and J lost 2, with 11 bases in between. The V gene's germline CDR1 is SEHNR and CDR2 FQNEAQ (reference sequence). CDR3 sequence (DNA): TGTGCCAGCACCACTCCGGGTACTAATGAAAAACTGTTTTTT. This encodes CASTTPGTNEKLFF.

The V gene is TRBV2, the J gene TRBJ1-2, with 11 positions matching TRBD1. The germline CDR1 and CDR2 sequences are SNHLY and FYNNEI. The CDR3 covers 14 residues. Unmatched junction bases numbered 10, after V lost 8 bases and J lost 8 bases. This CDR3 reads CASLPDRGLQGYTF. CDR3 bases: TGTGCCAGCCTCCCGGACAGGGGGCTTCAGGGCTACACCTTC.